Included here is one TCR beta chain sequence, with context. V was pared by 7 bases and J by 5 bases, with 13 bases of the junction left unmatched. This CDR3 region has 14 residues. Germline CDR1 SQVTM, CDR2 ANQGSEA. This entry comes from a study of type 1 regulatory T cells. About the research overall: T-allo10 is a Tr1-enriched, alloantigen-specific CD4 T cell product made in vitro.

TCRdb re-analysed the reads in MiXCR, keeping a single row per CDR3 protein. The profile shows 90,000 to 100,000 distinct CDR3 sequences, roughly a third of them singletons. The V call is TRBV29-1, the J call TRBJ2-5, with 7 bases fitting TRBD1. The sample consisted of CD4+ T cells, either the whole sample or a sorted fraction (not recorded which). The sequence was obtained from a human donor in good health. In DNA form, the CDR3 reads TGCAGCGGGGATCGAGGGGGCATCGGTGAGACCCAGTACTTC. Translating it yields CSGDRGGIGETQYF. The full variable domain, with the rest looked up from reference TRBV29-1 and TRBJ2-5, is SAVISQKPSRDICQRGTSLTIQCQVDSQVTMMFWYRQQPGQSLTLIATANQGSEATYESGFVIDKFPISRPNLTFSTLTVSNMSPEDSSIYLCSGDRGGIGETQYFGPGTRLLVL.